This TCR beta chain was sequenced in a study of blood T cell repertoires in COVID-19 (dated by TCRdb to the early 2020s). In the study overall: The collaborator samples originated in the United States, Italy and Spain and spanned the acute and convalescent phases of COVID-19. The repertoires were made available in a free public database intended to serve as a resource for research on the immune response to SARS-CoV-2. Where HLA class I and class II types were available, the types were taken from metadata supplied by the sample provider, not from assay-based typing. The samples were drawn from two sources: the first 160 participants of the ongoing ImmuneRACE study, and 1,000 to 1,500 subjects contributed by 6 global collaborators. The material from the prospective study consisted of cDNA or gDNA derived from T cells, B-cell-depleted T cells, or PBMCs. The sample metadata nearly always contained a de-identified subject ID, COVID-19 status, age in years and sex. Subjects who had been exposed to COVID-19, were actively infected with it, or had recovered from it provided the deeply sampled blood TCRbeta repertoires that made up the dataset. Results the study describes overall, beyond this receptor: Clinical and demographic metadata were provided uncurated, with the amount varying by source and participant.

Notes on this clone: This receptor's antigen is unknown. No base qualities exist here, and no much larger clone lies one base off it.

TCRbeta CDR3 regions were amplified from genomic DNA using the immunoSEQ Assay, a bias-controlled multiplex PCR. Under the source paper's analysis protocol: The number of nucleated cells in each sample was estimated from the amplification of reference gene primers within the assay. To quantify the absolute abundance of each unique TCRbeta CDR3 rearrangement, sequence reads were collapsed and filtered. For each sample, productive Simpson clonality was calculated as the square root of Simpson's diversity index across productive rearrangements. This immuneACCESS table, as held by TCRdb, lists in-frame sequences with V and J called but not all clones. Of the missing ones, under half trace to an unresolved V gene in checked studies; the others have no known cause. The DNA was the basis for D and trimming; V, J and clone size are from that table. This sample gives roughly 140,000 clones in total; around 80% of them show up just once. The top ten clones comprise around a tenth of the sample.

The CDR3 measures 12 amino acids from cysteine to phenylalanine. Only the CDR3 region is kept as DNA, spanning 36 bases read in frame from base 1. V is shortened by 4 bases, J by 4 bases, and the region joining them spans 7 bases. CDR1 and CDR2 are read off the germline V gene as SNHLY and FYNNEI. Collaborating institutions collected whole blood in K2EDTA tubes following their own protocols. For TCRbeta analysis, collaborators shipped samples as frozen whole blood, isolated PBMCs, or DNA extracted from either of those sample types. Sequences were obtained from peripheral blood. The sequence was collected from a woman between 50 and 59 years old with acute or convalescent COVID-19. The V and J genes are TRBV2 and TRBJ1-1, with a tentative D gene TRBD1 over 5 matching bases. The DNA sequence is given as TGTGCCAGCAGTGGGGGGGTCACTGAAGCTTTCTTT. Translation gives CASSGGVTEAFF.